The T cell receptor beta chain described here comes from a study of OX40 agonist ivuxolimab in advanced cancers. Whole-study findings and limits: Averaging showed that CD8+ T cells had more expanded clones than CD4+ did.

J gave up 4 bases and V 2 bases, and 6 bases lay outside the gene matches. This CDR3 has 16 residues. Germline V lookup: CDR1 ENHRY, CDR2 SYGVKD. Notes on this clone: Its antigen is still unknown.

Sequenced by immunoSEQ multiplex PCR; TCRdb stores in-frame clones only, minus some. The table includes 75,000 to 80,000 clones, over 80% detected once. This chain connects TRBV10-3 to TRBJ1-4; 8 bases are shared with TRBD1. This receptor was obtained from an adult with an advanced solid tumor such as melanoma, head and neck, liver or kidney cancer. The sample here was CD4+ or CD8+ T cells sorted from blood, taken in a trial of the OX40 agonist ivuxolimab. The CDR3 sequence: CAISESQGAVNEKLFF. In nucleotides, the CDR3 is TGTGCCATCAGTGAGAGTCAGGGGGCTGTTAATGAAAAACTGTTTTTT.